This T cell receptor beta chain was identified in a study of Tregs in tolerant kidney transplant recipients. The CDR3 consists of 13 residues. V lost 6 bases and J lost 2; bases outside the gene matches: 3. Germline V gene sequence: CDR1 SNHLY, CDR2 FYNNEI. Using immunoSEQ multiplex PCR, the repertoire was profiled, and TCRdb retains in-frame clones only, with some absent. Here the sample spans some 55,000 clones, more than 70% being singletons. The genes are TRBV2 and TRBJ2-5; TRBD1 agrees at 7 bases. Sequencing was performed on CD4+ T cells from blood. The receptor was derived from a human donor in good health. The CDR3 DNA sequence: TGTGCCAGCAGAAAGGGGGCACAAGAGACCCAGTACTTC. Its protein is CASRKGAQETQYF.